This section outlines one T cell receptor (beta chain) sequence together with its context. The sample belongs to a study of blood T cell repertoires in COVID-19. Trimming took 4 bases from V and 0 from J; bases not matched to a gene: 5. The CDR3 spans 15 residues. Germline values: CDR1 SGHRS, CDR2 YFSETQ. Here immunoSEQ multiplex PCR was the method, and the copy in TCRdb shows in-frame clones only, minus some. The sample carries around 150,000 clones, 65% to 90% recorded once. Sequencing was carried out using peripheral blood. The chain employs TRBV5-1 and TRBJ2-3; 7 bases align to TRBD2. This TCR was sampled from a woman aged 40-49 years with COVID-19, enrolled during active disease. The CDR3 sequence is CASSPLAVSTDTQYF. CDR3 DNA: TGCGCCAGCAGCCCCCTAGCGGTTAGCACAGATACGCAGTATTTT.